This T cell receptor beta chain was obtained from a study of graft-versus-host responses after intestinal transplantation. About this clone itself: Its specificity is unknown.

This CDR3 spans 11 amino acids. Germline V gives CDR1 GTSNPN, CDR2 SVGIG (reference sequence). V gave up 4 bases and J gave up 2 bases, with 4 bases separating them. The repertoire was sequenced with immunoSEQ multiplex PCR; TCRdb's copy has only in-frame clones and lacks some. Counted here are over 85,000 clones, approximately 92% occurring once; the ten biggest clones make up about 0.51%. The clonotype originates from a human donor who received an intestinal transplant. Sequenced material: unstimulated CD8+ T cells sorted from spleen or lymph node cells, taken before intestinal transplant. The chain links TRBV30 to TRBJ2-3; no definite D call. The CDR3 DNA follows: TGTGCCTGGACCCCCACAGATACGCAGTATTTT. Its translation is CAWTPTDTQYF.